Given below is one T cell receptor (beta chain) in context. The antigen is unknown. The CDR3 runs 13 residues. V dropped 7 bases and J dropped 7 bases, with 16 bases sitting between them. The germline V gene encodes CDR1 SQVTM and CDR2 ANQGSEA. Each TCR beta library was made by quantitative 5'-RACE that incorporated molecular barcodes. TCRdb itself ran the 5' RACE reads through MiXCR, one entry per CDR3 protein. The sample holds about 420,000 distinct CDR3 sequences, approximately 20% seen once. This sample is drawn from a study of CD8 T cells in ankylosing spondylitis. Points from the study as a whole: Seemingly distinctive of ankylosing spondylitis blood was a TCR beta motif formed by eight highly homologous variants. The clones that were linked to disease were reported to be significantly enriched in matched synovial fluid samples from ankylosing spondylitis patients. Within peripheral blood, clones linked to disease were CD8+ and relatively rare.

The genes are TRBV29-1 and TRBJ2-2; the D gene could be TRBD1 or TRBD2 (6 bases each). This receptor was obtained from a male donor with ankylosing spondylitis. Sequencing input: blood, either unsorted or a sorted T cell fraction (not recorded which). The CDR3 DNA reads TGCAGCGGCGGGACATCGCGTGGCGGGGAGCTGTTTTTT. Its translation is CSGGTSRGGELFF.